Listed below are T cell receptor beta chains from one sample, sequenced in a study of blood T cell repertoires in COVID-19. Sequencing was performed with immunoSEQ multiplex PCR; in TCRdb, only in-frame clones are kept and a portion is missing. The table lists 250,000 or so clones, around 82% of them singletons. The sequenced sample was PBMCs or T cells enriched from blood (not recorded which). These receptors were obtained from a woman between 40 and 50 years old who had been exposed to COVID-19. The CDR3 runs from the conserved cysteine through the conserved F or W. A D gene is named only where the DNA matches it firmly. For some rows the clone size is stated as once, few or many, or as a class when expanded; others skip it.

CDR3: CASSWNRQDNSPLHF
DNA: TGCGCCAGCAGCTGGAATCGACAGGATAATTCACCCCTCCACTTT
J: TRBJ1-6
V: TRBV5-1
D: .
size: once

CDR3: CASSEEGLGYTF
DNA: TGTGCCAGCAGTGAAGAGGGGTTGGGCTACACCTTC
J: TRBJ1-2
V: TRBV2
D: .
size: .

CDR3: CASSLVSGNTEAFF
DNA: TGTGCCAGCAGCTTAGTTTCAGGGAACACTGAAGCTTTCTTT
J: TRBJ1-1
V: TRBV7-9
D: .
size: .

CDR3: CASRGPQETQYF
DNA: TGTGCCAGCAGGGGGCCCCAAGAGACCCAGTACTTC
J: TRBJ2-5
V: TRBV27
D: .
size: .

CDR3: CASSLTGGGYGYTF
DNA: TGTGCCAGCAGCTTGACAGGGGGCGGCTATGGCTACACCTTC
J: TRBJ1-2
V: TRBV5-8
D: TRBD1
size: once

CDR3: CATLPGEGGSSGNTIYF
DNA: TGTGCCACCCTCCCCGGGGAGGGCGGAAGCTCTGGAAACACCATATATTTT
J: TRBJ1-3
V: TRBV10-3
D: .
size: once

CDR3: CASSRGTGSTEAFF
DNA: TGTGCCAGTAGTAGGGGGACAGGGAGCACTGAAGCTTTCTTT
J: TRBJ1-1
V: TRBV19
D: TRBD1
size: .

CDR3: CASSYYQGQHF
DNA: TGTGCCAGCAGTTACTATCAGGGCCAGCATTTT
J: TRBJ1-5
V: TRBV6-8
D: .
size: .

CDR3: CAWSLQGSNQPQHF
DNA: TGTGCCTGGAGCCTACAGGGTAGCAATCAGCCCCAGCATTTT
J: TRBJ1-5
V: TRBV30
D: .
size: few

CDR3: CASSLGLGDEQFF
DNA: TGTGCCAGCAGCTTAGGTCTAGGAGATGAGCAGTTCTTC
J: TRBJ2-1
V: TRBV7-8
D: .
size: few

CDR3: CASGQTSAPGNTIYF
DNA: TGTGCCAGCGGCCAGACTAGCGCCCCTGGAAACACCATATATTTT
J: TRBJ1-3
V: TRBV5-4
D: .
size: few

CDR3: CASSQDWPGRYMNTEAFF
DNA: TGTGCCAGCAGCCAAGATTGGCCAGGGAGGTACATGAACACTGAAGCTTTCTTT
J: TRBJ1-1
V: TRBV3-1/TRBV3-2
D: .
size: .

CDR3: CASSLLSNTGELFF
DNA: TGTGCCAGCAGCTTACTAAGTAACACCGGGGAGCTGTTTTTT
J: TRBJ2-2
V: TRBV11-3
D: .
size: .

CDR3: CASSLAGRRYWGNYGYTF
DNA: TGCGCCAGCAGCTTGGCCGGAAGGAGATACTGGGGCAACTATGGCTACACCTTC
J: TRBJ1-2
V: TRBV5-1
D: .
size: few

CDR3: CASSQVGGPTDTQYF
DNA: TGTGCCAGCAGCCAAGTGGGGGGGCCGACAGATACGCAGTATTTT
J: TRBJ2-3
V: TRBV3-1/TRBV3-2
D: .
size: .

CDR3: CASSTAGGEKLFF
DNA: TGTGCCAGCAGTACGGCGGGGGGGGAAAAACTGTTTTTT
J: TRBJ1-4
V: TRBV28
D: .
size: .

CDR3: CASSSSTGVGDPGNTIYF
DNA: TGTGCCAGCAGCTCAAGCACGGGGGTTGGTGACCCTGGAAACACCATATATTTT
J: TRBJ1-3
V: TRBV5-4
D: .
size: .